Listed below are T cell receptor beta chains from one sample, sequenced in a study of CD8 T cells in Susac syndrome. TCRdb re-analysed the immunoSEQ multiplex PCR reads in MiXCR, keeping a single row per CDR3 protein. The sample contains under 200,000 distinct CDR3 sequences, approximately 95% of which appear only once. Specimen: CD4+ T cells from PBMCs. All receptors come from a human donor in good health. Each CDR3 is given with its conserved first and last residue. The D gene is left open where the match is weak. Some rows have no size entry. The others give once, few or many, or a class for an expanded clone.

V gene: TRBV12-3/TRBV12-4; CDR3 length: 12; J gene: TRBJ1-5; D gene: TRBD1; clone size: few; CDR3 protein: CASRTGDQPQHF; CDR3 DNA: TGTGCCAGCAGGACAGGGGATCAGCCCCAGCATTTT
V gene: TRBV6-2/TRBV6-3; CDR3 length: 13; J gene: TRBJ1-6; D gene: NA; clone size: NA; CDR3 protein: CASSSHFNSPLHF; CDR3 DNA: TGTGCCAGCAGTTCCCATTTCAATTCACCCCTCCACTTT
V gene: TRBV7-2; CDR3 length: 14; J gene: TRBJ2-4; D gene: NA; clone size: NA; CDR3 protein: CASSPSSAGNIQYF; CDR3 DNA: TGTGCCAGCAGCCCTTCAAGTGCCGGGAACATTCAGTACTTC
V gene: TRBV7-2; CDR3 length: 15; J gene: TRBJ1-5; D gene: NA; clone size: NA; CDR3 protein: CASSLGAGRFQPQHF; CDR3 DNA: TGTGCCAGCAGCTTAGGAGCAGGGAGGTTTCAGCCCCAGCATTTT
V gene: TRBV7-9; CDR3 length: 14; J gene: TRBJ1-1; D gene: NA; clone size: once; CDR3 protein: CASSLSSDSTEAFF; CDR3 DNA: TGTGCCAGCAGCTTATCCTCGGACAGCACTGAAGCTTTCTTT
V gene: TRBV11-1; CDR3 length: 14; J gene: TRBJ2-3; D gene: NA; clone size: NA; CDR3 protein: CASSSSAAGDTQYF; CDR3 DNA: TGTGCCAGCAGCTCTTCAGCTGCAGGGGATACGCAGTATTTT
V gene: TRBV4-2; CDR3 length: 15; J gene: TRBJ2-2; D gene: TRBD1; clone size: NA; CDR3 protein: CASRTSGTGAGELFF; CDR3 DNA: TGTGCCAGCAGGACATCCGGGACAGGCGCCGGGGAGCTGTTTTTT
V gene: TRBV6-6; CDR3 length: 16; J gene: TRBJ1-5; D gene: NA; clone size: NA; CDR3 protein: CASSYSSGYSDQPQHF; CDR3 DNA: TGTGCCAGCAGTTACTCGAGTGGTTACTCGGATCAGCCCCAGCATTTT
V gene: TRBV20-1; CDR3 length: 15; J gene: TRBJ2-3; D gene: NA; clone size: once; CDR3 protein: CSAPRGGPRTDTQYF; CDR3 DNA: TGCAGTGCCCCGAGGGGGGGCCCCCGCACAGATACGCAGTATTTT
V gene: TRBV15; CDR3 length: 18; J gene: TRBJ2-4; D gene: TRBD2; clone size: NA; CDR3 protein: CATSRASRTSGGANIQYF; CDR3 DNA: TGTGCCACCAGCAGAGCCTCCAGGACTAGCGGGGGAGCCAACATTCAGTACTTC
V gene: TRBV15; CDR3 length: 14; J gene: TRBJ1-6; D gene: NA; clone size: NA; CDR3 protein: CATARGVLNSPLHF; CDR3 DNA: TGTGCCACCGCGCGCGGGGTTCTAAATTCACCCCTCCACTTT
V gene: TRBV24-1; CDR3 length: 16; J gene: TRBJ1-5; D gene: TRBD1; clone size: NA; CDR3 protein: CATSPGGAGSNQPQHF; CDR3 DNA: TGTGCCACCAGCCCAGGGGGCGCCGGCAGCAATCAGCCCCAGCATTTT
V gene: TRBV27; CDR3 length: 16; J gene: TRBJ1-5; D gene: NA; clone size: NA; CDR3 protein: CASTTKGGIGNQPQHF; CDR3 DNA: TGTGCCAGCACCACAAAAGGAGGCATCGGCAATCAGCCCCAGCATTTT
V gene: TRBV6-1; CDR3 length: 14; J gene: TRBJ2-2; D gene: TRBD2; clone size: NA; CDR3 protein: CASSRLSGAGELFF; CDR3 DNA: TGTGCCAGCAGCAGACTTAGCGGGGCCGGGGAGCTGTTTTTT
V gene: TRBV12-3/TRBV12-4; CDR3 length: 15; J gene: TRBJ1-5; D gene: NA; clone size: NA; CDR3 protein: CASSLLGSANQPQHF; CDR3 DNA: TGTGCCAGCAGTTTATTAGGGTCAGCTAATCAGCCCCAGCATTTT
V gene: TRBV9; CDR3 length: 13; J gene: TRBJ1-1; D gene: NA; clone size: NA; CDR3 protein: CASSLNPDREAFF; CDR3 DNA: TGTGCCAGCAGCTTAAACCCCGACAGGGAAGCTTTCTTT
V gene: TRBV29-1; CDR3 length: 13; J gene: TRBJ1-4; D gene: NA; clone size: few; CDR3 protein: CSVARGANEKLFF; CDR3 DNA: TGCAGCGTCGCACGGGGTGCTAATGAAAAACTGTTTTTT
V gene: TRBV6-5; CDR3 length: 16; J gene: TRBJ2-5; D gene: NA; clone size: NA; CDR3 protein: CASSYLQAGRTETQYF; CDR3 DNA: TGTGCCAGCAGTTACTTACAGGCCGGGCGGACAGAGACCCAGTACTTC
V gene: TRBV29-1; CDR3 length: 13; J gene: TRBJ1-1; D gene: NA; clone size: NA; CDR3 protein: CSVVGRGDTEAFF; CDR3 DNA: TGCAGCGTTGTTGGCAGAGGAGACACTGAAGCTTTCTTT
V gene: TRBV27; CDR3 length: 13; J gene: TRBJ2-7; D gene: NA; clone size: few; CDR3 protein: CASSPPYGYEQYF; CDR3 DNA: TGTGCCAGCAGCCCCCCTTACGGCTACGAGCAGTACTTC
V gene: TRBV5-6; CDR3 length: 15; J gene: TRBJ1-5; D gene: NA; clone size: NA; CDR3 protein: CASSLGAEGDQPQHF; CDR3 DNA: TGTGCCAGCAGCCTTGGGGCCGAGGGGGATCAGCCCCAGCATTTT
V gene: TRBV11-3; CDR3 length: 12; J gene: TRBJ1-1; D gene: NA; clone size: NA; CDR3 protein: CASSPGDHRAFF; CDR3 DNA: TGTGCCAGCAGCCCAGGGGACCATCGGGCTTTCTTT
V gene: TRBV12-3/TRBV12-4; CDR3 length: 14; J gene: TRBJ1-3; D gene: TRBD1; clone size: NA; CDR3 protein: CASRPGTAGNTIYF; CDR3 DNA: TGTGCCAGCAGACCCGGGACAGCTGGAAACACCATATATTTT
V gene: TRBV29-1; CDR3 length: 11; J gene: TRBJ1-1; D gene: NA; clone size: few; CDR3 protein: CSVEKNTEAFF; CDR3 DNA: TGCAGCGTTGAGAAGAACACTGAAGCTTTCTTT
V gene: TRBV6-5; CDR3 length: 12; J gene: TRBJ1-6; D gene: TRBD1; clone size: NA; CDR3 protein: CASSLRQGSLHF; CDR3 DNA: TGTGCCAGCAGCCTCAGACAGGGTAGCCTCCACTTT
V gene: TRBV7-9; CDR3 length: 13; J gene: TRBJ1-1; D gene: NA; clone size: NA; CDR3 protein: CASSREKGREAFF; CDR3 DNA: TGTGCCAGCAGCCGAGAAAAAGGGCGTGAAGCTTTCTTT
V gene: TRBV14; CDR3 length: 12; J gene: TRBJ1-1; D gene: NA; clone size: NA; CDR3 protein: CASSQVTDGAFF; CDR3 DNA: TGTGCCAGCAGCCAAGTTACCGACGGAGCTTTCTTT
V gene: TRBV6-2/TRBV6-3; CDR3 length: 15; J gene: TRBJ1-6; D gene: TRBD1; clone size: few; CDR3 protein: CASGRDRGYNSPLHF; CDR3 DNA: TGTGCCAGCGGCCGGGACAGGGGTTATAATTCACCCCTCCACTTT
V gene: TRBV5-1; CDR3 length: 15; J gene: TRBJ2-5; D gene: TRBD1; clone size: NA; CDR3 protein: CASSLEGQGAGTQYF; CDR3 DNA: TGCGCCAGCAGCTTGGAGGGACAGGGGGCTGGGACCCAGTACTTC
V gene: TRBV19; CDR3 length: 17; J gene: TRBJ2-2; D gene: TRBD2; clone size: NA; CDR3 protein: CASRPTSGGAETGELFF; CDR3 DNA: TGTGCCAGTAGGCCTACTAGCGGGGGGGCTGAGACCGGGGAGCTGTTTTTT
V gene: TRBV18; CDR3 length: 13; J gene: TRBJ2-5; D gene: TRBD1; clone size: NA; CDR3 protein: CASSPGTGETQYF; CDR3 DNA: TGTGCCAGCTCACCAGGGACAGGGGAGACCCAGTACTTC
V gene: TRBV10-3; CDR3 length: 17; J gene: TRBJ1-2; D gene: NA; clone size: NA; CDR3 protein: CAISPSPGAPANYGYTF; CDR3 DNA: TGTGCCATCAGCCCTTCTCCAGGGGCGCCAGCTAACTATGGCTACACCTTC
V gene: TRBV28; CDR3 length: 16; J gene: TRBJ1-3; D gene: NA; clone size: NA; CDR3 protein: CASSFLALQGGNTIYF; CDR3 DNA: TGTGCCAGCAGTTTCCTAGCGCTTCAGGGTGGAAACACCATATATTTT
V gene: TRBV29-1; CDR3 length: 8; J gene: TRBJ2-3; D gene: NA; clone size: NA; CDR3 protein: CSVESGYF; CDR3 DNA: TGCAGCGTTGAGTCAGGGTATTTT
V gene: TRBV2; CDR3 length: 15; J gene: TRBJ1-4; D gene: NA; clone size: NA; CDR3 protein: CASSEMSRGRKKLFF; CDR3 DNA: TGTGCCAGCAGTGAAATGTCGCGGGGGAGAAAAAAACTGTTTTTT
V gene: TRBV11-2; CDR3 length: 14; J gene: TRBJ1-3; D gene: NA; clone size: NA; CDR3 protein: CASSLLRAGNTIYF; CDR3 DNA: TGTGCCAGCAGCTTATTAAGGGCTGGAAACACCATATATTTT
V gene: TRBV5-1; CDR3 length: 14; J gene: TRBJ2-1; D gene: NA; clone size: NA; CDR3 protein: CASSVDPNYNEQFF; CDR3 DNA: TGCGCCAGCAGTGTAGATCCCAACTACAATGAGCAGTTCTTC
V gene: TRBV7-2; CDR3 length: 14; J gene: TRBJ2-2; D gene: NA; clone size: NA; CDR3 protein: CASSPLSGPGELFF; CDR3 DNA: TGTGCCAGCAGCCCGTTAAGCGGCCCCGGGGAGCTGTTTTTT
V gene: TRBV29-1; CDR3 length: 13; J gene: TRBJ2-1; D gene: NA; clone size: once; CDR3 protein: CSASDRSYNEQFF; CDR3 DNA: TGCAGCGCCTCGGACCGATCCTACAATGAGCAGTTCTTC
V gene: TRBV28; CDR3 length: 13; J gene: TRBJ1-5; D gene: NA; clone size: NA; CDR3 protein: CASSLPSPPPQHF; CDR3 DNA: TGTGCCAGCAGCCTCCCCTCCCCTCCCCCCCAGCATTTT
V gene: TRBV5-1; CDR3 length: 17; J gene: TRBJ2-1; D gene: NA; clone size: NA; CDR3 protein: CASSLAKGATTYNEQFF; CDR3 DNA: TGCGCCAGCAGCTTGGCCAAAGGGGCGACTACCTACAATGAGCAGTTCTTC
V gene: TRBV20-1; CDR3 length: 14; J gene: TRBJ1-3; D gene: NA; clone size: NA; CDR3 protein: CSARRPSSGNTIYF; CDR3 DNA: TGCAGTGCTAGAAGACCGAGCTCTGGAAACACCATATATTTT
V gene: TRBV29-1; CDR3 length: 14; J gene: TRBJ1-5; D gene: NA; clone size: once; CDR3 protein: CSVGPGAGNQPQHF; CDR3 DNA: TGCAGCGTTGGCCCGGGAGCGGGTAATCAGCCCCAGCATTTT
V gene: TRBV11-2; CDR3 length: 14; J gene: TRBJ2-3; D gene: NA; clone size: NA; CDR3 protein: CASSLGAAADTQYF; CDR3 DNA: TGTGCCAGCAGCTTAGGGGCCGCCGCAGATACGCAGTATTTT
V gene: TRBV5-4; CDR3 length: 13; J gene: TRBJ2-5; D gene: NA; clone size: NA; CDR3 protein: CASSLAPAETQYF; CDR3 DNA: TGTGCCAGCAGCTTGGCTCCGGCAGAGACCCAGTACTTC
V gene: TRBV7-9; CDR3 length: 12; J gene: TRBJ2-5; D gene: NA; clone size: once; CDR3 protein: CASSYAQETQYF; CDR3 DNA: TGTGCCAGCAGCTACGCCCAAGAGACCCAGTACTTC
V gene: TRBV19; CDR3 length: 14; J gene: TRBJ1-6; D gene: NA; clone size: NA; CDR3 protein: CASSIRQGGSPLHF; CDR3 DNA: TGTGCCAGTAGTATCCGGCAGGGTGGTTCACCCCTCCACTTT
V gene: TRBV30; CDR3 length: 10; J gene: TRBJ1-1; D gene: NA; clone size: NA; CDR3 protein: CAWRNTEAFF; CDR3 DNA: TGTGCCTGGAGGAACACTGAAGCTTTCTTT
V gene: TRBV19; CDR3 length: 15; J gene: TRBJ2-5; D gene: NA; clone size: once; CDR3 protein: CASSPDRAGSETQYF; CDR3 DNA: TGTGCCAGTAGTCCTGACAGGGCGGGATCAGAGACCCAGTACTTC
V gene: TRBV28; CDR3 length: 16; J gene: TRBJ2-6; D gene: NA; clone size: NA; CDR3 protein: CASSPLRGSGANVLTF; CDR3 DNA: TGTGCCAGCAGTCCATTGCGGGGTAGTGGGGCCAACGTCCTGACTTTC
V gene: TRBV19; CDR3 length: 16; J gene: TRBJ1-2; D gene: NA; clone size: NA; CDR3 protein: CASAAAGRSRGYGYTF; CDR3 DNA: TGTGCCAGCGCTGCGGCAGGGAGGAGCCGTGGCTATGGCTACACCTTC
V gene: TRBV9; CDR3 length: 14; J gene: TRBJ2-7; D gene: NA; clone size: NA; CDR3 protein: CASSATGGTYEQYF; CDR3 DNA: TGTGCCAGCAGCGCCACTGGCGGGACCTACGAGCAGTACTTC
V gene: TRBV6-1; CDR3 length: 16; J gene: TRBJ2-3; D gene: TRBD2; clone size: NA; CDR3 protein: CASTEGGAGGRDTQYF; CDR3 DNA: TGTGCCAGCACCGAAGGGGGGGCGGGGGGAAGAGATACGCAGTATTTT